This T cell receptor beta chain was documented in a study of identical twins (dated by TCRdb to the mid-2010s). Study-wide context: To test whether fetal clonotypes persist, this study deep-sequenced TCR alpha and beta repertoires from monozygotic twins, from unrelated adults of various ages, and from cord blood. To rule out contamination, replicate twin experiments were performed at different times with different library preparation protocols.

To note about this clonotype: Its antigen has not been determined. No quality values exist for individual bases; no much larger clone is one base distant.

Every donor was a healthy Caucasian. The twin cohort comprised three pairs of female monozygotic twins, all aged roughly 18 to 29 years. Peripheral blood mononuclear cells were the source from which RNA for the TCR libraries was isolated. Here is what the overall study found, with its caveats: Because the same donors could not be followed over many years, conclusions were based on cross-sectional statistical analysis. Invariant T cells such as MAIT and iNKT could partly confound zero-insertion analyses, though diverse VJ usage argued against this for most clonotypes. The excess sharing between twins in beta out-of-frame sequences was weaker because fewer shared sequences reduced the signal-to-noise ratio. Recombination models systematically underestimated out-of-frame TCR alpha sharing in monozygotic twins but agreed with sharing between unrelated individuals. Compared with coincidental sharing between unrelated individuals, an excess of low generation-probability sequences was observed among out-of-frame TCR alpha sequences shared between twins. Fewer insertions were carried by abundant cord blood beta clonotypes; a weaker similar trend was observed in young adult naive repertoires, while no such trend was observed in memory repertoires.

Trimming takes 0 bases from V and 7 bases from J, and the germline ends sit 18 bases apart. From its cysteine to its phenylalanine, the CDR3 spans 16 amino acids. Only the CDR3 region is kept as DNA, spanning 48 bases read in frame from base 1. CDR1 and CDR2 (SGDLS, YYNGEE) derive from the germline V gene. Library preparation was by 5' RACE. The listed sequencing device is Illumina HiSeq 2000. Template switching added a universal primer binding site, and the final cDNA carried a unique molecular identifier that allowed TCR cDNA molecules to be counted accurately. First-strand cDNA for TCR alpha and beta chains was synthesized from specific primers in the conserved constant-segment region. Each cDNA library was double barcoded, with a SMART-Mk sample barcode plus Illumina barcodes, to control for contamination. TruSeq adapter sequences, together with Illumina sample barcodes, were added in two successive PCR steps. The TCR alpha and beta cDNA libraries were sequenced on the Illumina HiSeq platform using custom primers. Under the source paper's analysis protocol: Unique molecular identifiers were extracted from raw reads with MiGEC, and CDR3 positions were determined with MiXCR. Recombination models were inferred per individual with the repgenHMM and IGoR tools using an EM algorithm. The tcR package in R was used for shared clonotype analysis, with sharing normalized by the product of cloneset sizes. To study raw recombination without the effects of thymic and clonal selection, out-of-frame nonproductive sequences were analyzed. TCRdb trimmed public reads at Q25 via fastp, called clones via MiXCR and kept in-frame beta chains. Under each unique CDR3 protein, matching rows form one entry showing the most common genes and DNA. V and J calls and clone size were set by TCRdb, not the authors. The sample table holds some 560,000 distinct CDR3 sequences, of which around 9.6% were seen once. The ten largest account for approximately 3% of the sample.

A further study also used this sample, focusing on yellow fever vaccine responses in identical twins. The second paper states: The authors reported that the T cell response to vaccination in identical twins appeared partly convergent and partly personalized. Focusing on identical twins, the study followed the T cell clones that responded to the vaccine, and did so with precision.

This clonotype originated in a woman aged 18-29 years in good health. The sequence joins TRBV9 to TRBJ2-3; the D segment might be TRBD1 or TRBD2, since each matches 5 bases. Sequenced sample: PBMCs. The CDR3 protein is CASSVGRWGFGHTQYF. The DNA sequence follows: TGTGCCAGCAGCGTAGGAAGGTGGGGGTTCGGGCATACGCAGTATTTT.